This T cell receptor (beta chain) was captured in a study of early T cells in non-severe SARS-CoV-2 infection. Study context: Chains stayed unpaired after sequencing of bulk RNA from unsorted whole blood.

Each single cDNA molecule received a unique molecular identifier. TCRdb passed the 5' RACE reads through MiXCR, listing each CDR3 protein once. The sample lists 65,000 to 85,000 distinct CDR3 sequences; 9.5% to 15% were seen once. Only a few counts were recorded for this clonotype. The target antigen is unknown. General observations from the study: Matches to VDJdb favored anti-spike CD8 responses and missed private and CD4 specificities.

Germline trimming cut 1 base from V and 5 bases from J; bases unmatched to any gene: 3. CDR1 is SNHLY, CDR2 FYNNEI, per germline. CDR3 length equals 14 residues. The chain carries TRBV2 and TRBJ2-5; 8 bases match TRBD2. This TCR was recovered from an adult who was a healthcare worker with PCR-confirmed SARS-CoV-2 infection or an uninfected control (not recorded which). The sequencing sample was made of whole blood. CDR3 sequence reads: CASSEEGLGETQYF. The DNA for the CDR3 is TGTGCCAGCAGTGAAGAGGGACTAGGGGAGACCCAGTACTTC. Full variable domain (remainder filled in from reference TRBV2 and TRBJ2-5): EPEVTQTPSHQVTQMGQEVILRCVPISNHLYFYWYRQILGQKVEFLVSFYNNEISEKSEIFDDQFSVERPDGSNFTLKIRSTKLEDSAMYFCASSEEGLGETQYFGPGTRLLVL.